This T cell receptor (beta chain) was observed in a study of blood T cell repertoires in COVID-19. After removal of 6 bases from V and 1 base from J, the junction contained 6 bases not matched to a gene. Per germline, CDR1 SQVTM and CDR2 ANQGSEA. CDR3 size: 14 residues. Produced via immunoSEQ multiplex PCR; TCRdb's table is partial and in-frame only. The profile shows 50,000 to 70,000 clones, about 70% of them singletons. This clonotype was obtained from a man aged 50-60 years with active or convalescent COVID-19. The chain carries TRBV29-1 and TRBJ2-5, with 9 bases fitting TRBD2. Sequencing was carried out using peripheral blood. The DNA for the CDR3 is TGCAGCGTGTCCCCTAGCGGGACCCAAGAGACCCAGTACTTC. Its translation is CSVSPSGTQETQYF.